This T cell receptor (beta chain) was sequenced in a study of response to subunit inactivated influenza vaccine. Overall study results and limits: The authors suggested that few new T cells are recruited per seasonal influenza vaccination.

This clonotype occurred many times. Its specificity is unknown. The CDR3 consists of 13 residues. Between the trimmed V and J ends, which lost 4 bases and 6 bases, there was a span of 9 bases. Each CDR3 protein is one row after TCRdb ran MiXCR on the RT-PCR reads. The sample holds approximately 570,000 distinct CDR3 sequences; around 8% are singletons and the top ten take 10% to 15%. This sequence joins TRBV12-3 or TRBV12-4 and TRBJ2-2; D might be TRBD1 (5 bases). This clonotype was obtained from a man aged 50-75 years who received an inactivated influenza vaccine. Source: PBMCs from blood, taken roughly 24 months after vaccination. The chain's CDR3 is CASSYDSPGELFF. CDR3 bases: TGTGCCAGCAGTTACGACAGTCCCGGGGAGCTGTTTTTT.